These T cell receptor beta chains were read from a single sample in a study of breast tumors, draining lymph nodes, adjacent tissues. TCRdb reanalysed the multiplex PCR reads using MiXCR and keeps one entry per CDR3 protein. The sample gives about 53,000 distinct CDR3 sequences, approximately 45% of which show up once; roughly a tenth is in the top ten. Sequenced input: breast tumor tissue. Receptors originate from a female donor with breast cancer. Some clones in this sample may be carry-over from other donors' samples. The CDR3 runs from the conserved cysteine through the conserved F or W. Fields, in order: J gene, clone size, D gene, V gene, CDR3 protein, CDR3 DNA. A D gene is named only where the DNA matches it firmly. Clone sizes are given selectively: once, few, many, or a class where the clone is expanded.

J gene: TRBJ2-7; clone size: -; D gene: TRBD1; V gene: TRBV15; CDR3 protein: CATSSRTYRGLSSYEQYF; CDR3 DNA: TGTGCCACCAGCAGCCGGACATACAGGGGGTTAAGCTCCTACGAGCAGTACTTC
J gene: TRBJ2-1; clone size: -; D gene: TRBD2; V gene: TRBV29-1; CDR3 protein: CSGLAGGDEQFF; CDR3 DNA: TGCAGCGGACTAGCGGGAGGGGATGAGCAGTTCTTC
J gene: TRBJ2-7; clone size: few; D gene: TRBD1; V gene: TRBV20-1; CDR3 protein: CSATGTGTFAAYEQYF; CDR3 DNA: TGCAGTGCTACCGGGACAGGGACATTCGCCGCCTACGAGCAGTACTTC
J gene: TRBJ2-7; clone size: many; D gene: TRBD1; V gene: TRBV29-1; CDR3 protein: CSVEMTGGTYEQYF; CDR3 DNA: TGCAGCGTTGAAATGACAGGGGGGACCTACGAGCAGTACTTC
J gene: TRBJ1-6; clone size: -; D gene: -; V gene: TRBV7-2; CDR3 protein: CASSFYICSAEVGFGRGRKSPLHF; CDR3 DNA: -
J gene: TRBJ2-1; clone size: many; D gene: TRBD1; V gene: TRBV28; CDR3 protein: CASSLSGQRYNEQFF; CDR3 DNA: TGTGCCAGCAGTTTATCGGGACAGCGCTACAATGAGCAGTTCTTC
J gene: TRBJ2-6; clone size: -; D gene: TRBD1; V gene: TRBV7-9; CDR3 protein: CASSTGQRSSGANVLTF; CDR3 DNA: TGTGCCAGCAGCACGGGACAGAGAAGCTCTGGGGCCAACGTCCTGACTTTC
J gene: TRBJ2-5; clone size: many; D gene: -; V gene: TRBV25-1; CDR3 protein: CASSEYLGYETQYF; CDR3 DNA: TGTGCCAGCAGTGAATACCTGGGATACGAGACCCAGTACTTC
J gene: TRBJ2-1; clone size: many; D gene: -; V gene: TRBV4-2; CDR3 protein: CASSQGRNHYNEQFF; CDR3 DNA: TGTGCCAGCAGCCAAGGGCGGAACCACTACAATGAGCAGTTCTTC
J gene: TRBJ2-7; clone size: many; D gene: TRBD2; V gene: TRBV10-2; CDR3 protein: CASSVGSGKGPYEQYF; CDR3 DNA: TGCGCCAGCAGTGTGGGGAGCGGGAAGGGACCCTACGAGCAGTACTTC
J gene: TRBJ2-3; clone size: -; D gene: TRBD1; V gene: TRBV4-2; CDR3 protein: CACRNMAGTGGTDTQYF; CDR3 DNA: TGTGCCTGCAGGAATATGGCCGGGACAGGGGGGACAGATACGCAGTATTTT
J gene: TRBJ1-1; clone size: few; D gene: -; V gene: TRBV5-1; CDR3 protein: CASSFGLGGPTEAFF; CDR3 DNA: TGCGCCAGCAGCTTTGGGTTGGGGGGGCCCACTGAAGCTTTCTTT
J gene: TRBJ2-3; clone size: many; D gene: TRBD2; V gene: TRBV4-3; CDR3 protein: CASSQEAPSGSGQDTQYF; CDR3 DNA: TGCGCCAGCAGCCAAGAGGCGCCTAGCGGGAGTGGTCAAGATACGCAGTATTTT
J gene: TRBJ1-2; clone size: few; D gene: TRBD1; V gene: TRBV28; CDR3 protein: CATLRTGDGYTF; CDR3 DNA: TGTGCCACCCTCCGGACAGGCGATGGCTACACCTTC
J gene: TRBJ1-5; clone size: few; D gene: -; V gene: TRBV19; CDR3 protein: CASSIEGPINQPQHF; CDR3 DNA: TGTGCCAGTAGTATAGAGGGACCTATCAATCAGCCCCAGCATTTT
J gene: TRBJ2-1; clone size: -; D gene: TRBD2; V gene: TRBV4-1; CDR3 protein: CASSRATSGALEQFF; CDR3 DNA: TGCGCCAGCAGCCGAGCGACTAGCGGAGCACTTGAGCAGTTCTTC
J gene: TRBJ1-5; clone size: many; D gene: -; V gene: TRBV6-2/TRBV6-3; CDR3 protein: CASQGTRARHQPQHF; CDR3 DNA: TGTGCCAGTCAAGGAACTAGAGCTCGTCATCAGCCCCAGCATTTT
J gene: TRBJ2-1; clone size: many; D gene: -; V gene: TRBV6-5; CDR3 protein: CASSPWTGYNEQFF; CDR3 DNA: TGTGCCAGCAGTCCGTGGACGGGCTACAATGAGCAGTTCTTC
J gene: TRBJ2-7; clone size: -; D gene: -; V gene: TRBV2; CDR3 protein: CASVEEPELTKQYF; CDR3 DNA: TGTGCCAGCGTTGAAGAGCCGGAATTGACGAAGCAGTACTTC
J gene: TRBJ2-5; clone size: medium-sized; D gene: -; V gene: TRBV6-1; CDR3 protein: CASSESSSETQYF; CDR3 DNA: TGTGCCAGCAGTGAATCTAGTTCGGAGACCCAGTACTTC
J gene: TRBJ2-7; clone size: -; D gene: TRBD1; V gene: TRBV5-1; CDR3 protein: CTSSIRQGGYEQYF; CDR3 DNA: TGCACCAGCAGCATTCGACAGGGGGGGTACGAGCAGTACTTC
J gene: TRBJ2-3; clone size: -; D gene: -; V gene: TRBV2; CDR3 protein: CASPRVGGRADTQYF; CDR3 DNA: TGTGCCAGTCCTCGGGTGGGCGGACGAGCAGATACGCAGTATTTT
J gene: TRBJ2-3; clone size: many; D gene: -; V gene: TRBV4-2; CDR3 protein: CASSQLAGDTQYF; CDR3 DNA: TGTGCCAGCAGCCAACTTGCCGGGGATACGCAGTATTTT
J gene: TRBJ2-7; clone size: many; D gene: TRBD2; V gene: TRBV28; CDR3 protein: CASSLMASGSREQYF; CDR3 DNA: TGTGCCAGCAGTTTAATGGCTAGCGGGAGTCGAGAGCAGTACTTC
J gene: TRBJ2-3; clone size: -; D gene: -; V gene: TRBV6-5; CDR3 protein: CASRPNGDTQYF; CDR3 DNA: TGTGCCAGCAGACCCAATGGGGATACGCAGTATTTT
J gene: TRBJ2-5; clone size: many; D gene: -; V gene: TRBV20-1; CDR3 protein: CSAIKQGPVSDYQETQYF; CDR3 DNA: TGCAGTGCTATCAAACAGGGCCCCGTCTCGGACTACCAAGAGACCCAGTACTTC
J gene: TRBJ2-5; clone size: medium-sized; D gene: TRBD2; V gene: TRBV12-3/TRBV12-4; CDR3 protein: CASSWTSETQYF; CDR3 DNA: TGTGCCAGCAGCTGGACTAGCGAGACCCAGTACTTC
J gene: TRBJ2-2; clone size: -; D gene: TRBD2; V gene: TRBV19; CDR3 protein: CASIETSGRAGELFF; CDR3 DNA: TGTGCCAGTATCGAGACTAGCGGGAGAGCCGGGGAGCTGTTTTTT
J gene: TRBJ2-1; clone size: -; D gene: TRBD2; V gene: TRBV20-1; CDR3 protein: CTLAGINNEQFF; CDR3 DNA: TGCACCTTAGCGGGTATCAACAATGAGCAGTTCTTC
J gene: TRBJ2-7; clone size: many; D gene: -; V gene: TRBV12-5; CDR3 protein: CASRTQGSSYEQYF; CDR3 DNA: TGTGCTAGTAGAACCCAGGGTAGCTCCTACGAGCAGTACTTC
J gene: TRBJ1-6; clone size: many; D gene: -; V gene: TRBV28; CDR3 protein: CASSHRQGTEASGPLHF; CDR3 DNA: TGTGCCAGCTCCCATCGTCAGGGGACCGAGGCGAGCGGACCCCTCCACTTT
J gene: TRBJ2-5; clone size: many; D gene: -; V gene: TRBV20-1; CDR3 protein: CSVVWGLEETQYF; CDR3 DNA: TGCAGTGTGGTTTGGGGCCTGGAAGAGACCCAGTACTTC
J gene: TRBJ1-5; clone size: -; D gene: -; V gene: TRBV7-9; CDR3 protein: CASSLIYGRSGRGGETQHF; CDR3 DNA: TGTGCCAGCAGCCTCATATATGGCCGGTCGGGACGAGGGGGTGAGACCCAGCATTTT
J gene: TRBJ1-1; clone size: few; D gene: -; V gene: TRBV14; CDR3 protein: CASSQVGFEAFF; CDR3 DNA: TGTGCCAGCAGCCAAGTGGGTTTTGAAGCTTTCTTT
J gene: TRBJ2-5; clone size: medium-sized; D gene: -; V gene: TRBV20-1; CDR3 protein: CSALGELSFETQYF; CDR3 DNA: TGCAGTGCCCTCGGAGAGCTTTCTTTCGAGACCCAGTACTTC
J gene: TRBJ1-2; clone size: -; D gene: -; V gene: TRBV15; CDR3 protein: CATQPGNYGYTF; CDR3 DNA: TGTGCCACCCAACCCGGGAACTATGGCTATACCTTC
J gene: TRBJ2-7; clone size: -; D gene: TRBD2; V gene: TRBV5-1; CDR3 protein: CASSYGLAGGAYEQYF; CDR3 DNA: TGCGCCAGCAGCTATGGACTAGCGGGAGGCGCTTACGAGCAGTACTTC
J gene: TRBJ2-3; clone size: few; D gene: TRBD2; V gene: TRBV7-2; CDR3 protein: CASSLEGTSGGSDTQYF; CDR3 DNA: TGTGCCAGCAGCTTAGAGGGGACTAGCGGAGGTTCAGATACGCAGTATTTT
J gene: TRBJ2-3; clone size: many; D gene: TRBD2; V gene: TRBV28; CDR3 protein: CASSLNPSGGGDTDTQYF; CDR3 DNA: TGTGCCAGCAGTTTAAATCCGTCGGGAGGAGGGGACACAGATACGCAGTATTTT
J gene: TRBJ2-6; clone size: -; D gene: TRBD2; V gene: TRBV19; CDR3 protein: CASSIGDYSGANVLTF; CDR3 DNA: TGTGCCAGTAGTATAGGGGACTACTCTGGGGCCAACGTCCTGACTTTC
J gene: TRBJ2-1; clone size: once; D gene: TRBD2; V gene: TRBV5-5; CDR3 protein: CASSFGTSGTEQFF; CDR3 DNA: TGTGCCAGCAGCTTCGGGACTAGCGGGACTGAGCAGTTCTTC
J gene: TRBJ2-3; clone size: -; D gene: TRBD2; V gene: TRBV12-3/TRBV12-4; CDR3 protein: CASSFTLAGENEQYF; CDR3 DNA: TGTGCCAGCAGTTTCACGCTAGCGGGGGAAAATGAGCAGTATTTT